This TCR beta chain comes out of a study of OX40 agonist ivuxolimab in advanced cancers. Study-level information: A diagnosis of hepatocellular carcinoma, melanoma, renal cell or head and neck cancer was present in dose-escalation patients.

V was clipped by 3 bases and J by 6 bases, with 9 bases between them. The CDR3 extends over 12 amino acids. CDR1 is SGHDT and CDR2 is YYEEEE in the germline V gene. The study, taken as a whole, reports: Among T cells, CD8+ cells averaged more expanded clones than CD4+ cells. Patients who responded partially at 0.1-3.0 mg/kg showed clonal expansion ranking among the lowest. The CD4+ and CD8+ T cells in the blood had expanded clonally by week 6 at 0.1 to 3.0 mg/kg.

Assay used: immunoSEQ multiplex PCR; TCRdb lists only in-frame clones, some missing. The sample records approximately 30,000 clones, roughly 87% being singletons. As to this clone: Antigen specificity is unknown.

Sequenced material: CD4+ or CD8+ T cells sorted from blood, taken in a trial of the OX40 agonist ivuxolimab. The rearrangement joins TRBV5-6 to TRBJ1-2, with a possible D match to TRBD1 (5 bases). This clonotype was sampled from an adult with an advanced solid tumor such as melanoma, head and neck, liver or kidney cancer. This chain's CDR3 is CASSSQGDGYTF. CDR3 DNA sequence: TGTGCCAGCAGCTCCCAAGGGGATGGCTACACCTTC.